One and the same sample provided the 9 T cell receptor beta chains below, sequenced in a study of CD8 T cells in ankylosing spondylitis (dated by TCRdb to about 2017). Libraries were made using 5' RACE. Sequencer: Illumina HiSeq 2500. Through fastp at Q25 and MiXCR, TCRdb rebuilt clones from the public reads, retaining in-frame beta chains. Every distinct CDR3 protein forms one entry, paired with its most common genes and DNA. Present in this sample are 200,000 or so distinct CDR3 sequences, around a sixth of which were seen just once. In total, the top ten clones hold 4.3% of the sample. The sequencing sample was made of blood, either unsorted or a sorted T cell fraction (not recorded which). The receptors here all came from a male donor aged 5 to 29 with ankylosing spondylitis or in good health (not recorded which). Donor details come from another sample of the same person, matched by shared clones.

This chain joins TRBV3-1 and TRBJ2-1, with a tentative D call TRBD2 (6 bases). V shed 4 bases and J shed 7 bases, with 17 bases lying between them. The germline gives CDR1 LGHDT, CDR2 YNNKEL (reference sequence). This CDR3 has 15 amino acids. The CDR3 is CASSPPGVAWNEQFF. In nucleotides, the CDR3 is TGTGCCAGCAGCCCCCCGGGGGTAGCGTGGAATGAGCAGTTCTTC.

This clonotype was seen a handful of times. The chain uses TRBV6-2 or TRBV6-3 and TRBJ2-3, with D maybe TRBD2 (6 bases). The V and J ends lost 2 bases and 5 bases respectively, with 11 bases between them. CDR3 length: 14 residues. Germline CDR1 and CDR2: MNHEY and SVGEGT. The DNA of the CDR3 is TGTGCCAGCAGTTACGCGGGATCAGGAGATACGCAGTATTTT. Amino acid sequence: CASSYAGSGDTQYF.

This clonotype was counted at least ten times. The rearrangement uses TRBV28 and TRBJ2-4, with TRBD1 as a possible D gene (5 bases). Germline V gene lookup returns CDR1 MDHEN and CDR2 SYDVKM. CDR3 size: 16 residues. V was clipped by 1 base and J by 3 bases, with 13 bases between them. The CDR3 nucleotides are TGTGCCAGCAGTTTATCCGACAGCCTAGTCAAAAACATTCAGTACTTC. This translates into CASSLSDSLVKNIQYF.

This clonotype has ten or more counts. This chain links TRBV3-1 with TRBJ2-1, with 15 positions matching TRBD2. The germline gives CDR1 LGHDT, CDR2 YNNKEL (reference sequence). This CDR3 has 17 residues. V shed 4 bases and J 4 bases; nucleotides not matched to a gene: 5. The CDR3 region is CASSPGLAGGSYNEQFF. The CDR3 DNA sequence: TGTGCCAGCAGCCCGGGACTAGCGGGAGGATCTTACAATGAGCAGTTCTTC.

The chain combines TRBV29-1 with TRBJ2-1; possible D gene TRBD2, 6 bases. From germline, CDR1 is SQVTM and CDR2 ANQGSEA. V was shortened by 7 bases and J by 0 bases, with 13 bases between the two germline ends. There are 14 residues in the CDR3. CDR3 DNA: TGCAGCGCTAGTGGGAGGCCCTCCTACAATGAGCAGTTCTTC. This gives the protein CSASGRPSYNEQFF.

This clonotype was counted at least ten times. The J gene is TRBJ2-5, the V gene TRBV5-1, with unresolved D. Trimming pared 4 bases from V and 5 bases from J, leaving 9 bases between. Germline V gives CDR1 SGHRS, CDR2 YFSETQ. The CDR3 totals 12 residues. The DNA of the CDR3 is TGCGCCAGCAGCCAACACGCCGAGACCCAGTACTTC. Translation: CASSQHAETQYF.

This clonotype was counted at least ten times. The genes are TRBV7-9 and TRBJ2-1; no reliable D call. This CDR3 spans 12 amino acids. V was clipped by 8 bases and J by 10 bases, with 15 bases between them. Per the germline V gene, CDR1 is SEHNR and CDR2 is FQNEAQ (reference sequence). The CDR3 here is CASHVSGGEQFF. The DNA for the CDR3 is TGTGCCAGCCACGTTTCGGGCGGAGAGCAGTTCTTC.

This clonotype was counted many times. The rearrangement uses TRBV6-1 and TRBJ2-3; D not certain. V was pared by 2 bases and J by 5 bases, with 14 bases between. CDR3 length: 15 amino acids. Per germline, CDR1 MNHNS and CDR2 SASEGT. The CDR3 nucleotides read TGTGCCAGCAGTGAACCCCCGGACGGCATAGATACGCAGTATTTT. Translating it yields CASSEPPDGIDTQYF.

This clonotype was recorded many times. The J gene is TRBJ2-3, the V gene TRBV6-5; TRBD2 might be the D (6 bases). Germline V gives CDR1 MNHEY, CDR2 SVGAGI. Trimming left V 0 bases short and J 11 bases short, with 12 bases between. The CDR3 length is 13 residues. The CDR3 DNA is TGTGCCAGCAGTTACTCGACGGGGCGGGAGCAGTATTTT. The encoded protein is CASSYSTGREQYF.